This TCR beta chain comes out of a study of PD-1 blockade in classical Hodgkin lymphoma. Produced via immunoSEQ multiplex PCR; TCRdb's table is partial and in-frame only. The sample yields around 31,000 clones, roughly four fifths seen once. The time point denotes: cycle 4 day 1 (C4D1), after six to seven weeks of nivolumab. Each of the patients experienced relapse following autologous stem cell transplantation, and their brentuximab vedotin exposure differed. Relapsed/refractory classical Hodgkin lymphoma patients had complete, partial or progressive responses. Trimming took 0 bases from V and 6 from J; bases not matched to a gene: 9. Germline V gene data show CDR1 as ENHRY and CDR2 as SYGVKD. The CDR3 length is 17 residues.

Specimen: peripheral blood mononuclear cells (PBMCs), collected before the fourth cycle of nivolumab. The receptor was isolated from a human donor with classical Hodgkin lymphoma. The rearrangement links TRBV10-3 to TRBJ2-2; 8 bases agree with TRBD2. In nucleotides, the CDR3 is TGTGCCATCAGTGAGTCGGTTAGCGGGGTCATGGCCGGGGAGCTGTTTTTT. Encoded protein: CAISESVSGVMAGELFF.